Below are 21 T cell receptor beta chains sequenced from a single sample in a study of blood T cell repertoires in COVID-19. The data were produced by immunoSEQ multiplex PCR, yet TCRdb's version contains in-frame clones alone and is incomplete. The data show roughly 300,000 clones, 80% to 90% seen once. Specimen: peripheral blood. These receptors were collected from a woman between 50 and 59 years old who had recovered from COVID-19.

The V gene is TRBV6-5, the J gene TRBJ2-5; 12 bases align to TRBD2. Germline assignment: CDR1 MNHEY and CDR2 SVGAGI. The CDR3 is 15 amino acids. With V trimmed by 6 bases and J by 2 bases, 4 bases remained unmatched. CDR3 sequence reads: CASRTSGRGQETQYF. The CDR3 DNA reads as TGTGCCAGCAGGACTAGCGGGAGAGGTCAAGAGACCCAGTACTTC.

V is TRBV19 and J is TRBJ2-2; 13 bases line up with TRBD2. CDR1 and CDR2 from the germline V gene are LNHDA and SQIVND (reference sequence). The CDR3 has 13 residues. V gave up 10 bases and J gave up 7 bases; unmatched junction bases: 3. As DNA, the CDR3 is TGTGCCACCAGGACTAGCGGGGGCGGGGAGCTGTTTTTT. The encoded protein is CATRTSGGGELFF.

The rearrangement links TRBV19 to TRBJ2-1, with D possibly matching TRBD2 (5 bases). Germline V gene sequence: CDR1 LNHDA, CDR2 SQIVND (reference sequence). The CDR3 is made up of 16 amino acids. Trimming took 3 bases from V and 6 from J, leaving 18 bases between them. CDR3 region: CASSIKPSRYSNEQFF. In DNA, the CDR3 is TGTGCCAGTAGTATTAAGCCTAGCAGGTATTCCAATGAGCAGTTCTTC.

This chain links TRBV19 with TRBJ2-7, with a possible D match to TRBD2 (6 bases). The germline V gene has CDR1 LNHDA and CDR2 SQIVND (reference sequence). CDR3 length: 12 residues. V was trimmed by 5 bases and J by 6 bases, leaving 11 bases between them. The CDR3 nucleotides are TGTGCCAGTAGTGGGGAGGTATCCGAGCAGTACTTC. Amino acids: CASSGEVSEQYF.

The rearrangement uses TRBV12-5 and TRBJ1-4, with D hard to call. Germline lookup yields CDR1 LGHNT and CDR2 FRNRAP. This CDR3 has 17 residues. V was shortened by 0 bases and J by 2 bases, with 13 bases between the two germline ends. Here the CDR3 reads CASGLVRQYLTNEKLFF. The CDR3 DNA reads as TGTGCTAGTGGTTTGGTTAGACAATATTTGACTAATGAAAAACTGTTTTTT.

In this sample, this clone turned up many times. The chain recombines TRBV5-5 with TRBJ1-5; perhaps TRBD1 as D (5 bases). V was trimmed by 1 base and J by 7 bases, leaving 18 bases between them. The CDR3 loop spans 16 amino acids. Germline-derived CDR1 and CDR2 are SGHKS and YYEKEE (reference sequence). In nucleotides, the CDR3 is TGTGCCAGCAGCTTGATGGGGACTGCATCGGTCCAGCCCCAGCATTTT. Its protein product is CASSLMGTASVQPQHF.

The genes are TRBV2 and TRBJ2-1, with 7 bases lining up with TRBD2. V lost 11 bases, J lost 6 bases, and 10 bases stayed unmatched. CDR3 size: 13 residues. Germline V gives CDR1 SNHLY, CDR2 FYNNEI. The CDR3 DNA follows: TGTGCCGGCGAGCGGGACCCGTCCAATGAGCAGTTCTTC. Translating it yields CAGERDPSNEQFF.

J is TRBJ2-2 and V is TRBV14, with D maybe TRBD2 (5 bases). V was shortened by 1 base and J by 5 bases, with 11 bases between the two germline ends. CDR1 SGHDN and CDR2 FVKESK come from the germline V gene. The CDR3 consists of 15 residues. This CDR3 reads CASSQGGFRTGELFF. CDR3 bases: TGTGCCAGCAGCCAAGGAGGGTTCAGAACCGGGGAGCTGTTTTTT.

On this clone itself: Germline is not matched at one junction end, which may reflect a read error. The chain joins TRBV7-7 to TRBJ2-2; tentatively, D is TRBD1 (5 bases). The CDR3 totals 16 residues. Germline V gene sequence: CDR1 SSHAT, CDR2 FNYEAQ (reference sequence). The CDR3 reads CASSLAIGAGTGELFF. In DNA, the CDR3 is TGTGCTAGCAGCTTAGCTATTGGGGCTGGCACCGGGGAGCTGTTTTTT.

This chain connects TRBV4-2 to TRBJ2-2, with TRBD2 identical over 13 bases. V lost 1 base to trimming and J lost 4 bases; unmatched junction nucleotides: 3. This CDR3 contains 17 residues. Germline V gene lookup returns CDR1 LGHNA and CDR2 YNFKEQ. CDR3 sequence (DNA): TGTGCCAGCAGCCAAGGGACTAGCGGGAGTGGCACCGGGGAGCTGTTTTTT. Translating it yields CASSQGTSGSGTGELFF.

The chain couples TRBV19 to TRBJ1-1, with a weak D call TRBD1 (6 bases). This CDR3 is built from 18 residues. V lost 0 bases, J lost 0 bases, and 17 bases lay in between. CDR1 and CDR2 (germline): LNHDA, SQIVND (reference sequence). CDR3 DNA: TGTGCCAGTAGTATAGAGTTGGGAACAGGGCCCATGAACACTGAAGCTTTCTTT. It codes for CASSIELGTGPMNTEAFF. Full variable domain (remainder filled in from reference TRBV19 and TRBJ1-1): DGGITQSPKYLFRKEGQNVTLSCEQNLNHDAMYWYRQDPGQGLRLIYYSQIVNDFQKGDIAEGYSVSREKKESFPLTVTSAQKNPTAFYLCASSIELGTGPMNTEAFFGQGTRLTVV.

This clone was observed a single time. A junction boundary mismatches the germline segment, possibly from a read error. This chain uses TRBV7-3 with TRBJ2-1, with TRBD2 identical over 8 bases. Germline CDR1 is SGHTA and CDR2 is FQGTGA. The CDR3 contains 16 residues. CDR3 residues: CASSLTGTRGGNEQFF. The CDR3 DNA is TGTGCCAGCAGCCTAACCGGGACTAGGGGGGGCAATGAGCAGTTCTTC.

V usage is TRBV2 and J usage is TRBJ2-3; 8 nucleotides match TRBD1. The germline gives CDR1 SNHLY, CDR2 FYNNEI. The CDR3 is 14 amino acids. V dropped 6 bases and J dropped 0; count of bases not matched to a gene: 2. Written as DNA, the CDR3 is TGTGCCAGCAGCCAGGGGGCGAGCACAGATACGCAGTATTTT. This codes for CASSQGASTDTQYF.

The rearrangement joins TRBV4-2 to TRBJ1-1, with D maybe TRBD1 (6 bases). Trimming cost V 3 bases and J 6 bases, with 11 bases left between them. This CDR3 spans 13 amino acids. Germline CDR1 LGHNA, CDR2 YNFKEQ. CDR3 residues: CASSQTTGSEAFF. The CDR3 DNA is TGTGCCAGCAGCCAGACAACAGGGTCTGAAGCTTTCTTT.

The CDR3 DNA reads TGTGCCAGCAGCACAGGCTTGGAGACCCAGTACTTC. Translation: CASSTGLETQYF. The chain couples TRBV2 to TRBJ2-5; possibly TRBD1 for D (5 bases). The CDR3 consists of 12 residues. The germline CDR1 and CDR2 sequences are SNHLY and FYNNEI. V was clipped by 6 bases and J by 5 bases, with 10 bases between them.

The gene calls are TRBV11-3 and TRBJ2-7; TRBD2 agrees at 11 bases. J gave up 4 bases and V 3 bases, and 5 bases lay outside the gene matches. CDR3 length: 15 residues. The germline gives CDR1 SGHNT, CDR2 YENEEA. CDR3 sequence (DNA): TGTGCCAGCAGCTTCACTAGCGGGGGCCCTTACGAGCAGTACTTC. Translation gives CASSFTSGGPYEQYF.

In its sample, this clone was seen once. V is TRBV6-5 and J is TRBJ2-5, with D possibly being TRBD1 (6 bases). The ends were cut back, 7 bases at V and 3 bases at J, with 15 bases in the middle. This CDR3 is built from 14 residues. CDR1 is MNHEY and CDR2 is SVGAGI in the germline V gene. The CDR3 loop reads CASISPGQKETQYF. CDR3 in DNA: TGTGCCAGCATTTCACCCGGACAGAAAGAGACCCAGTACTTC.

This chain connects TRBV11-2 to TRBJ2-3; TRBD2 aligns across 11 bases. V trimming: 1 base; J trimming: 0 bases; junction bases outside the gene matches: 0. Per the germline V gene, CDR1 is SGHAT and CDR2 is FQNNGV. This CDR3 comprises 16 residues. As DNA, the CDR3 is TGTGCCAGCAGCTTAGCTAGCGGGGGGAGCACAGATACGCAGTATTTT. Translated, it gives CASSLASGGSTDTQYF.

The chain is built from TRBV21-1 and TRBJ1-1; the table's D gene call, TRBD1, was not cross checked with the DNA. TRBV21-1 is labeled a pseudogene. This CDR3 contains 14 residues. The CDR3, as DNA: TGTGCCAGCAGCAAGACAGGGACGAACACTGAAGCTTTCTTT. Amino acid sequence: CASSKTGTNTEAFF.

The rearrangement joins TRBV7-3 to TRBJ2-1; possible D gene TRBD2, 6 bases. Germline values: CDR1 SGHTA, CDR2 FQGTGA. V was shortened by 5 bases and J by 9 bases, with 17 bases between the two germline ends. The CDR3 runs 14 residues. CDR3 in DNA: TGTGCCAGCAGCCCGGGACTCTATCAGACTGAGCAGTTCTTC. It is translated as CASSPGLYQTEQFF.

The V call is TRBV4-2, the J call TRBJ1-3, with D possibly TRBD1 on 5 matching bases. CDR3 length: 17 residues. Between the trimmed V and J ends, which lost 0 bases and 0 bases, there was a span of 12 bases. Germline-derived CDR1 and CDR2 are LGHNA and YNFKEQ. CDR3 sequence: CASSQDPTGRSGNTIYF. CDR3 in DNA: TGTGCCAGCAGCCAAGACCCCACAGGCCGCTCTGGAAACACCATATATTTT.